This T cell receptor (beta chain) derives from a study of shared clonotypes between healthy human individuals. Findings and caveats of the study: Tissues were not sampled, only blood, and their repertoires likely differ.

As regards this clone: Its antigen is unknown.

Donors were Caucasian adults residing in Nashville, Tennessee, USA. Sequencing used immunoSEQ multiplex PCR; TCRdb keeps in-frame clones, though not all of them. The sample consists of about half a million clones, roughly 78% of them appearing once. Trimming removed 1 base at V and 9 bases at J, with 16 bases between. The germline gives CDR1 SGHTA, CDR2 FQGNSA. This CDR3 is 15 amino acids long. What was sequenced was PBMCs. The chain has TRBV7-2 and TRBJ1-5; unclear D gene. This clonotype was obtained from a woman aged 40-49 years in good health. Some clones in this sample may be carry-over from other donors' samples. The CDR3 sequence: CASSLGVGGSWPQHF. The CDR3 nucleotides read TGTGCCAGCAGCTTAGGTGTGGGAGGATCGTGGCCCCAGCATTTT. Based on the CDR3 plus reference TRBV7-2 and TRBJ1-5, the full variable domain is GAGVSQSPSNKVTEKGKDVELRCDPISGHTALYWYRQSLGQGLEFLIYFQGNSAPDKSGLPSDRFSAERTGGSVSTLTIQRTQQEDSAVYLCASSLGVGGSWPQHFGDGTRLSIL.